The T cell receptor beta chain described here comes from a study of blood T cell repertoires in COVID-19. About the study: T cells, B-cell-depleted T cells, or PBMCs provided the cDNA or gDNA that served as material.

Germline values: CDR1 MNHNS, CDR2 SASEGT. V lost 1 base, J lost 1 base, and 10 bases lay in between. The CDR3 length is 15 residues. Per the original methods: It was from reference gene primer amplification that nucleated cell counts were estimated. Libraries were prepared by immunoSEQ multiplex PCR; TCRdb keeps only in-frame clonotypes and omits some of them. The DNA gave D and trimming, while V, J and clone size come from that table. This sample yields hundreds of thousands of clones, of which around 87% are seen a single time; roughly 1.9% belongs to the top ten. The clonotype comes from a man aged 35-49 years in a cohort exposed to, infected with or recovered from COVID-19 (not recorded which). Specimen: PBMCs or T cells enriched from blood (not recorded which). The chain uses TRBV6-1 and TRBJ1-1; D is possibly TRBD1 (5 bases). Here the CDR3 DNA reads TGTGCCAGCAGTGAAGTGGGGCGCGCGAACACTGAAGCTTTCTTT. Translation gives CASSEVGRANTEAFF.